The present T cell receptor beta chain was sequenced within a study of CD8 T cells in ankylosing spondylitis. TCRdb processed the 5' RACE reads anew with MiXCR; each CDR3 protein has one entry. The table shows fewer than 550,000 distinct CDR3 sequences, with 5.3% occurring only once. Study-level results: Before this, some motif variants had been reported in reactive arthritis synovial fluid and blood. Among TCR beta sequences, a motif of eight or nine highly homologous variants appeared characteristic of ankylosing spondylitis blood.

Germline V CDR1 and CDR2: SGHAT, FQNNGV. The CDR3 totals 15 residues. Trimming left V 3 bases short and J 4 bases short, with 12 bases between. There are many counts of this clonotype. Antigen: not known. The gene calls are TRBV11-2 and TRBJ2-2; D is possibly TRBD1 (6 bases). Sequenced input: blood, either unsorted or a sorted T cell fraction (not recorded which). This receptor was taken from a male donor with ankylosing spondylitis. CDR3 residues: CASSLGARVTGELFF. CDR3 nucleotides: TGTGCCAGCAGCTTGGGGGCCCGAGTCACCGGGGAGCTGTTTTTT.